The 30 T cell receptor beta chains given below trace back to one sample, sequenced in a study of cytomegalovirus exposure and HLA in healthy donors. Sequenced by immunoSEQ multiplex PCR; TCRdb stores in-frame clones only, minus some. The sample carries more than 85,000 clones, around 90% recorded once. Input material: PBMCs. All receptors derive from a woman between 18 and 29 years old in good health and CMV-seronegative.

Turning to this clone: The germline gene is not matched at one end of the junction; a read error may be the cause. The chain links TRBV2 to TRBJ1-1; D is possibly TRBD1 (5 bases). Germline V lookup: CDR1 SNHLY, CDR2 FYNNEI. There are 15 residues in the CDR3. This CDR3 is CASREGQGGNTEAFF. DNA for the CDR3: TGTGCCAGCAGGGAAGGGCAGGGTGGGAACACTGAAGCTTTCTTT.

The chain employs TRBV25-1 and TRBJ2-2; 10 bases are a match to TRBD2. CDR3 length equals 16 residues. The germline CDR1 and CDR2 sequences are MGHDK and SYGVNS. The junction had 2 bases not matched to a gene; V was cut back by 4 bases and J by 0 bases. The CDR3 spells CASSGGLAANTGELFF. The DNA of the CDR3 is TGTGCCAGCAGTGGAGGACTAGCGGCGAACACCGGGGAGCTGTTTTTT.

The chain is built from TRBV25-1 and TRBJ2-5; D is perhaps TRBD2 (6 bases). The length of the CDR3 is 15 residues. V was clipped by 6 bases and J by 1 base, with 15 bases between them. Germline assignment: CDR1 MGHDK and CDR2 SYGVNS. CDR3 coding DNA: TGTGCCAGCAGCCAACCGGCGGGAACCCAAGAGACCCAGTACTTC. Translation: CASSQPAGTQETQYF.

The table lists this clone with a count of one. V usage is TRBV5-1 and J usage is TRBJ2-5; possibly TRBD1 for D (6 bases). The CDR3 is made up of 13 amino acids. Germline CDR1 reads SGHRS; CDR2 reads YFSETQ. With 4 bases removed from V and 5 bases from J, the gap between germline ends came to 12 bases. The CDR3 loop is CASSAPRGETQYF. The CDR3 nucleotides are TGCGCCAGCAGCGCCCCAAGGGGGGAGACCCAGTACTTC.

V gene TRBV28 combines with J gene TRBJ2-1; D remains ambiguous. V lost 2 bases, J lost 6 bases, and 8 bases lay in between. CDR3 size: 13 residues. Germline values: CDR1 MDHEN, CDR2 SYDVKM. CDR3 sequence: CASSLGPSNEQFF. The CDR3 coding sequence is TGTGCCAGCAGTTTAGGTCCTAGCAATGAGCAGTTCTTC.

CDR3 loop: CAWSHSGTANQPQHF. The DNA of the CDR3 is TGTGCCTGGAGTCATTCCGGGACAGCGAATCAGCCCCAGCATTTT. The chain couples TRBV30 to TRBJ1-5, with 7 nucleotides matching TRBD1. Germline lookup yields CDR1 GTSNPN and CDR2 SVGIG (reference sequence). V lost 2 bases and J lost 4; bases outside the gene matches: 8. The CDR3 contains 15 residues. Together with reference TRBV30 and TRBJ1-5, the CDR3 gives the full variable domain: SQTIHQWPATLVQPVGSPLSLECTVEGTSNPNLYWYRQAAGRGLQLLFYSVGIGQISSEVPQNLSASRPQDRQFILSSKKLLLSDSGFYLCAWSHSGTANQPQHFGDGTRLSIL.

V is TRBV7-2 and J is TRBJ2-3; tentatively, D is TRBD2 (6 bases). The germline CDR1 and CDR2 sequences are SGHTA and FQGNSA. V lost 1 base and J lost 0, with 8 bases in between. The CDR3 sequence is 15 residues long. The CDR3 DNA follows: TGTGCCAGCAGCTTAGTTCGGGGGAGCACAGATACGCAGTATTTT. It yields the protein CASSLVRGSTDTQYF.

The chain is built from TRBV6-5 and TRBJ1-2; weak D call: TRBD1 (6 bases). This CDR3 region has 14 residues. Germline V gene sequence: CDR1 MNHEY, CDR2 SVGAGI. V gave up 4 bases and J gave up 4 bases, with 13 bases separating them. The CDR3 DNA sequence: TGTGCCAGCAGTTTCGACAGGAGGTCCTATGGCTACACCTTC. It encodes CASSFDRRSYGYTF.

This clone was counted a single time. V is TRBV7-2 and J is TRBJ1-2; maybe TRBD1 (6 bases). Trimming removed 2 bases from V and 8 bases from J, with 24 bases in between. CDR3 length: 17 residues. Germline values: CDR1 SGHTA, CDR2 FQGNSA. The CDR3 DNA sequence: TGTGCCAGCAGCTTACTAGGTCCGGACAGCGTCGTTGGGGGCTACACCTTC. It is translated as CASSLLGPDSVVGGYTF. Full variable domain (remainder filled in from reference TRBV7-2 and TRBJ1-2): GAGVSQSPSNKVTEKGKDVELRCDPISGHTALYWYRQSLGQGLEFLIYFQGNSAPDKSGLPSDRFSAERTGGSVSTLTIQRTQQEDSAVYLCASSLLGPDSVVGGYTFGSGTRLTVV.

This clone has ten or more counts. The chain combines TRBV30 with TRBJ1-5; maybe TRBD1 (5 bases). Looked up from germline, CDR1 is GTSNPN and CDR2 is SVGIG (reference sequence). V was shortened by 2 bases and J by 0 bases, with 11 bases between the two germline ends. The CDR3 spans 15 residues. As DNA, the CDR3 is TGTGCCTGGAGTCAGGGCGGGAATAGCAATCAGCCCCAGCATTTT. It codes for CAWSQGGNSNQPQHF.

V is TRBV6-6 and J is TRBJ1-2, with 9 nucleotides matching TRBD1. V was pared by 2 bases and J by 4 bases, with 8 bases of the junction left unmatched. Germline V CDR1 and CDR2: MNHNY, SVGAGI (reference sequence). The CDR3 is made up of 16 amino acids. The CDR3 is CASSYPPGTGSYGYTF. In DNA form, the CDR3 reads TGTGCCAGCAGTTACCCCCCCGGGACAGGGTCCTATGGCTACACCTTC.

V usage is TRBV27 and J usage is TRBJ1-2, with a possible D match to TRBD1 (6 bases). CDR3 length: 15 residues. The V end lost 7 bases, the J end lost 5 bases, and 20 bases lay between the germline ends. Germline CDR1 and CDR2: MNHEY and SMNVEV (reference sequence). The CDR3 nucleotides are TGTGCCAGCAATAAACAGGGTTCCCCGGGGTATGGCTACACCTTC. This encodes CASNKQGSPGYGYTF.

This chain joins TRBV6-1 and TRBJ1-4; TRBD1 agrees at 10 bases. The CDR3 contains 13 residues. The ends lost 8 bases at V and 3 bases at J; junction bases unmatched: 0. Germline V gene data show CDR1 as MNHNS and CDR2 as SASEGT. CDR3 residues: CASGTGANEKLFF. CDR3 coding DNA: TGTGCCAGCGGGACAGGGGCTAATGAAAAACTGTTTTTT.

Here the CDR3 DNA reads TGTGCCAGCTCAATAACACTAGCGGGAGGGACCAATGAGCAGTTCTTC. This translates into CASSITLAGGTNEQFF. This chain links TRBV18 with TRBJ2-1; 13 bases fit TRBD2. Trimming took 5 bases from V and 6 from J; bases not matched to a gene: 7. Germline V gene lookup returns CDR1 KGHSH and CDR2 LQKENI. The length of the CDR3 is 16 residues.

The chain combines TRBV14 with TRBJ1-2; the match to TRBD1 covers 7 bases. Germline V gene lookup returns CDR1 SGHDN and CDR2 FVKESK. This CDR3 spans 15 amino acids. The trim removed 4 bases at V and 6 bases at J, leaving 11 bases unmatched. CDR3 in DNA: TGTGCCAGCAGCCGTAACAGGGGTCGACTCGATGGCTACACCTTC. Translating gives CASSRNRGRLDGYTF.

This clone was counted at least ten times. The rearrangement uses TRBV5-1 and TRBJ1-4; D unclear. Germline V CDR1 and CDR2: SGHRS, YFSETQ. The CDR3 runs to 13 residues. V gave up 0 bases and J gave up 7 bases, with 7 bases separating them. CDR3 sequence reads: CASSLAQSEKLFF. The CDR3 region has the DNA TGCGCCAGCAGCTTGGCTCAGTCTGAAAAACTGTTTTTT.

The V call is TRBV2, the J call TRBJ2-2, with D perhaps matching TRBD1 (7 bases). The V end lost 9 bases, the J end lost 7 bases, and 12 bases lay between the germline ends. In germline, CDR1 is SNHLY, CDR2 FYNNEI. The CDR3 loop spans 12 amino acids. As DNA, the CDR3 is TGTGCCAGAAGACAGGGAGGCGGGGAGCTGTTTTTT. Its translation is CARRQGGGELFF.

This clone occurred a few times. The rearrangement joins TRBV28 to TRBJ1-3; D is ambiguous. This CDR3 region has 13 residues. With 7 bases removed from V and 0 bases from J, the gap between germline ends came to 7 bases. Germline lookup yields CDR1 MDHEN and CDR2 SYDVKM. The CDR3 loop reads CASNEISGNTIYF. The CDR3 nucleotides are TGTGCCAGCAACGAGATCTCTGGAAACACCATATATTTT.

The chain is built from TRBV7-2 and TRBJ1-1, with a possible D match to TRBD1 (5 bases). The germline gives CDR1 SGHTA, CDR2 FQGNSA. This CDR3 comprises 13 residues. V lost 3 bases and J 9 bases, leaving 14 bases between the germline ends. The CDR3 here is CASSFGTGLQAFF. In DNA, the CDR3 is TGTGCCAGCAGCTTCGGAACAGGCCTTCAAGCTTTCTTT.

CDR3 sequence (DNA): TGTGCCAGCAGCTTAAACCCGGAGGAAAAACTGTTTTTT. It encodes CASSLNPEEKLFF. The genes are TRBV13 and TRBJ1-4; no reliable D call. V was pared by 2 bases and J by 8 bases, with 9 bases between. Per germline, CDR1 PRHDT and CDR2 FYEKMQ (reference sequence). CDR3 length: 13 residues.

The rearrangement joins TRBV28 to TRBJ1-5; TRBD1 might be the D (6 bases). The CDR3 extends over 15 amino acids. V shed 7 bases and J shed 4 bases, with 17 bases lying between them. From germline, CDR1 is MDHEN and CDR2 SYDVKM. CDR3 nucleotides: TGTGCCAGCACTCTAGACAGGTCGATAAATCAGCCCCAGCATTTT. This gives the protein CASTLDRSINQPQHF.

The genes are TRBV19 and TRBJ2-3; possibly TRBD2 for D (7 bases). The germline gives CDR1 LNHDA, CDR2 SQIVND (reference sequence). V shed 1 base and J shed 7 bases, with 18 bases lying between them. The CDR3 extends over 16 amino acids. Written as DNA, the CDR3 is TGTGCCAGTAGTATAGGAGGGGGGGCAGGGACTAATACGCAGTATTTT. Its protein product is CASSIGGGAGTNTQYF.

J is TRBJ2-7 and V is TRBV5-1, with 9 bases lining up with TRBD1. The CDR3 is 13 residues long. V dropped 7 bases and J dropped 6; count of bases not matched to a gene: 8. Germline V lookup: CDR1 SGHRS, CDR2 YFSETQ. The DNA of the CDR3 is TGCGCCAGCGAACGGGACAGGGAGGGCGAGCAGTACTTC. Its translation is CASERDREGEQYF. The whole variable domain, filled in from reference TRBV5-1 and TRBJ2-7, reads KAGVTQTPRYLIKTRGQQVTLSCSPISGHRSVSWYQQTPGQGLQFLFEYFSETQRNKGNFPGRFSGRQFSNSRSEMNVSTLELGDSALYLCASERDREGEQYFGPGTRLTVT.

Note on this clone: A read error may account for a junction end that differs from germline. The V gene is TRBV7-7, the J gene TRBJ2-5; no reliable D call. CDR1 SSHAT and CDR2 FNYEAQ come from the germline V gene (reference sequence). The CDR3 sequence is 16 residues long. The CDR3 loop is CASSPKSASGIETQYF. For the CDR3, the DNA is TGTGCTAGCAGCCCCAAATCAGCCTCAGGCATAGAGACCCAGTACTTC. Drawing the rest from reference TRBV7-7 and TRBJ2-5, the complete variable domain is GAGVSQSPRYKVTKRGQDVTLRCDPISSHATLYWYQQALGQGPEFLTYFNYEAQPDKSGLPSDRFSAERPEGSISTLTIQRTEQRDSAMYRCASSPKSASGIETQYFGPGTRLLVL.

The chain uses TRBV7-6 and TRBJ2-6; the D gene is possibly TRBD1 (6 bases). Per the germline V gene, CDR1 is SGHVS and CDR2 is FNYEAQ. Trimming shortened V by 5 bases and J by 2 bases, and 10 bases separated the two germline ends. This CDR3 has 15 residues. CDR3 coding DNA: TGTGCCAGCAGCCAGACAGGCCCTGGGGCCAACGTCCTGACTTTC. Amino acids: CASSQTGPGANVLTF.

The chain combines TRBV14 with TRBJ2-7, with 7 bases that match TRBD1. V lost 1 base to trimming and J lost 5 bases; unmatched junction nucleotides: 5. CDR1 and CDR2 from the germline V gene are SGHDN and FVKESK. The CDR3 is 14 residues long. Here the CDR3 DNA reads TGTGCCAGCAGCCAAGGGACAGGTAGCGACGAGCAGTACTTC. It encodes CASSQGTGSDEQYF.

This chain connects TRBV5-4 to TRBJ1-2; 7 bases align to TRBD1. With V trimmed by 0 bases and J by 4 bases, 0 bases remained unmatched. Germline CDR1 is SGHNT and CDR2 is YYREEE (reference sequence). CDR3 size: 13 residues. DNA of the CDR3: TGTGCCAGCAGCTTGGACAGGGGCTATGGCTACACCTTC. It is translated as CASSLDRGYGYTF.

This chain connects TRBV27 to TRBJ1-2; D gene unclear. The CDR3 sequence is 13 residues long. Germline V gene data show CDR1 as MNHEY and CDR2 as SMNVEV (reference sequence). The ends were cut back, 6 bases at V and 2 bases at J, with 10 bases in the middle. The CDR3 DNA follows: TGTGCCAGCAGCCCACGCGGGAACTATGGCTACACCTTC. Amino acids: CASSPRGNYGYTF.

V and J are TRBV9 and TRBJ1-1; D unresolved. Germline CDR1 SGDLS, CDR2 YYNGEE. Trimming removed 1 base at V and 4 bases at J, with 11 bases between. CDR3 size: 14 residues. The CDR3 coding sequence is TGTGCCAGCAGCGTAAACAGTTTCTCCACTGAAGCTTTCTTT. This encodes CASSVNSFSTEAFF. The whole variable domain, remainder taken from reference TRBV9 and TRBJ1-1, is DSGVTQTPKHLITATGQRVTLRCSPRSGDLSVYWYQQSLDQGLQFLIQYYNGEERAKGNILERFSAQQFPDLHSELNLSSLELGDSALYFCASSVNSFSTEAFFGQGTRLTVV.

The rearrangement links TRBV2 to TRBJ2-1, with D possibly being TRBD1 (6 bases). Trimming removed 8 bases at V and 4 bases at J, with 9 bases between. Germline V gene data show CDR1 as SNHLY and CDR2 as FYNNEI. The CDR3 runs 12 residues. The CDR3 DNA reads TGTGCCAGCCGGGACACTTACAATGAGCAGTTCTTC. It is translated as CASRDTYNEQFF. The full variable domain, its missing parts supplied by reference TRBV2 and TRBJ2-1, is EPEVTQTPSHQVTQMGQEVILRCVPISNHLYFYWYRQILGQKVEFLVSFYNNEISEKSEIFDDQFSVERPDGSNFTLKIRSTKLEDSAMYFCASRDTYNEQFFGPGTRLTVL.